This TCR beta chain came from a study of T cell changes during pregnancy in multiple sclerosis. The data were produced by immunoSEQ multiplex PCR, yet TCRdb's version contains in-frame clones alone and is incomplete. The sample contains over 85,000 clones, over 75% of which appear only once. The V gene end was trimmed by 6 bases and the J gene end by 7 bases; junction bases not matched to a gene: 6. Germline values: CDR1 MDHEN, CDR2 SYDVKM. The length of the CDR3 is 13 residues. This chain links TRBV28 with TRBJ1-2, with 9 bases aligning to TRBD1. The TCR sequence derives from a female donor in good health, enrolled as a control in a pregnancy study. The specimen comprised peripheral blood, sampled in the second trimester of pregnancy. The CDR3 coding sequence is TGTGCCAGCAGCCGGGGACAGGGTGCTGGCTACACCTTC. Amino acid sequence: CASSRGQGAGYTF.